This TCR beta chain came from a study of Graves' ophthalmopathy and Graves' hyperthyroidism. This clonotype was counted at least ten times. RNA transcripts were the source from which TCR beta CDR3 regions were amplified. The library came from an HTBI-primed first-round RT-PCR and a second-round multiplex PCR. MiXCR, run by TCRdb on the multiplex PCR reads, gives a single entry per CDR3 protein. The data contain about 620,000 distinct CDR3 sequences, 20% to 25% of them singletons. The CDR3 is made up of 16 amino acids. Germline V gene sequence: CDR1 LGHDT, CDR2 YNNKEL (reference sequence). The V gene lost 5 bases and the J gene lost 3 bases, with 19 bases spanning the gap.

Sequencing was done on a sample of peripheral blood. This TCR was recovered from a woman aged 18 to 35 with stable Graves' hyperthyroidism. Some clones in this sample may be carry-over from other donors' samples. The rearrangement uses TRBV3-1 and TRBJ1-1; maybe TRBD1 (5 bases). The CDR3 coding sequence is TGTGCCAGCAGCTCAATCTCCAGGGTTCCGGACACTGAAGCTTTCTTT. Protein: CASSSISRVPDTEAFF.